This T cell receptor (beta chain) was recovered during a study of OX40 agonist ivuxolimab in advanced cancers. Trimming removed 0 bases from V and 10 bases from J, with 16 bases in between. The CDR3 runs 14 residues. Germline V CDR1 and CDR2: SGHNT, YYREEE (reference sequence). Here immunoSEQ multiplex PCR was the method, and the copy in TCRdb shows in-frame clones only, minus some. This table has tens of thousands of clones, about 79% appearing once. The receptor was derived from an adult with an advanced solid tumor such as melanoma, head and neck, liver or kidney cancer. The chain combines TRBV5-4 with TRBJ1-1; D not resolved. The sequencing here drew on CD4+ or CD8+ T cells sorted from blood, taken in a trial of the OX40 agonist ivuxolimab. Here the CDR3 DNA reads TGTGCCAGCAGCTTGGATGGCGTAGGGAGTGGAGCTTTCTTT. Its protein product is CASSLDGVGSGAFF.